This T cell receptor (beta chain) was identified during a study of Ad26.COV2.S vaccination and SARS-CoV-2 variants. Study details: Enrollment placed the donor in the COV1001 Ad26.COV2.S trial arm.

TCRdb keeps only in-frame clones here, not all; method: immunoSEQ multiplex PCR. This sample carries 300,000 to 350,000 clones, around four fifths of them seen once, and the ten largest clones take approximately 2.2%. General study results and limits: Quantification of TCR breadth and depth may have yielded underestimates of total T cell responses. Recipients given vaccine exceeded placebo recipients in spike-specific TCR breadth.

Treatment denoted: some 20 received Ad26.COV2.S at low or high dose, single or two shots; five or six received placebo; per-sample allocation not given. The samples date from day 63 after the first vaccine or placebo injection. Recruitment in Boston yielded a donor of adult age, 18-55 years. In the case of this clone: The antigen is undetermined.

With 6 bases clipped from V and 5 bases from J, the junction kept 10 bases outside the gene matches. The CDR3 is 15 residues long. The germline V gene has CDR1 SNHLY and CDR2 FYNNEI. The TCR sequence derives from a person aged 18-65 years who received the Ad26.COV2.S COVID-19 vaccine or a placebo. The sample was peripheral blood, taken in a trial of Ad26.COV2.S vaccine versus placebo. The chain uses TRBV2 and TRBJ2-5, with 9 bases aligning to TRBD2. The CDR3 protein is CASSPRVAGAETQYF. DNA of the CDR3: TGTGCCAGCAGCCCCCGGGTAGCGGGGGCGGAGACCCAGTACTTC. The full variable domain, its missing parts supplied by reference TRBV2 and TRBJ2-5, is EPEVTQTPSHQVTQMGQEVILRCVPISNHLYFYWYRQILGQKVEFLVSFYNNEISEKSEIFDDQFSVERPDGSNFTLKIRSTKLEDSAMYFCASSPRVAGAETQYFGPGTRLLVL.